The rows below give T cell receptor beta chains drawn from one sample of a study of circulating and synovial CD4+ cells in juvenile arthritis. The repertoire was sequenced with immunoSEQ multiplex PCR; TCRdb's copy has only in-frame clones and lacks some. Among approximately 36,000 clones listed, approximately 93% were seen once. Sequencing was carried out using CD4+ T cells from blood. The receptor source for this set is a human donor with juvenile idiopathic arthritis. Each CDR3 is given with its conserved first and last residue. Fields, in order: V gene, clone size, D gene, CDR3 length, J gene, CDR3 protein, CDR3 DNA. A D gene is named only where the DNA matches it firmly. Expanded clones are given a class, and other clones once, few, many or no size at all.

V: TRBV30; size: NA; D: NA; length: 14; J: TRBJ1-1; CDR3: CAWREGRGYTEAFF; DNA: TGTGCCTGGAGGGAAGGGCGGGGATACACTGAAGCTTTCTTT
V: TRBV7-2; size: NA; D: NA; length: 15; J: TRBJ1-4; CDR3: CASSLGGGGNEKLFF; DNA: TGTGCCAGCAGCTTAGGAGGGGGGGGCAATGAAAAACTGTTTTTT
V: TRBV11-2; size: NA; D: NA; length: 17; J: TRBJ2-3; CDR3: CASSFAPASRGTDTQYF; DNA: TGTGCCAGCAGCTTCGCCCCCGCGTCACGAGGCACAGATACGCAGTATTTT
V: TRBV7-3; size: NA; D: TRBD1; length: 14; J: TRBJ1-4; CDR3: CASSSGQGVGKLFF; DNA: TGTGCCAGCAGCTCGGGACAGGGTGTGGGAAAACTGTTTTTT
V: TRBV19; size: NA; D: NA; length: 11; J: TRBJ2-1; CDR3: CASSISNEQFF; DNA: TGTGCCAGTAGTATCAGTAATGAGCAGTTCTTC
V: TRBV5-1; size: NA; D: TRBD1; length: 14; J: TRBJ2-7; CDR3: CASSLKGQDYEQYF; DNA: TGCGCCAGCAGCTTGAAGGGACAGGACTACGAGCAGTACTTC
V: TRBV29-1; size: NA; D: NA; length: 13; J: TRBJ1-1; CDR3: CSGSGHLNTEAFF; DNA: TGCAGCGGCTCGGGACACCTAAACACTGAAGCTTTCTTT
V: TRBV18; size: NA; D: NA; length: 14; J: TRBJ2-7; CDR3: CASSPDMISYEQYF; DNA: TGTGCCAGCTCACCAGACATGATCTCCTACGAGCAGTACTTC
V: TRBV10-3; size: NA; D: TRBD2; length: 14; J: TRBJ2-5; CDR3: CAISGAGGEETQYF; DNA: TGTGCCATCAGTGGGGCGGGAGGCGAAGAGACCCAGTACTTC
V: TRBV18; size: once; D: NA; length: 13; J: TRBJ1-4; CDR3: CASSPAVNEKLFF; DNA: TGTGCCAGCTCACCGGCCGTTAATGAAAAACTGTTTTTT
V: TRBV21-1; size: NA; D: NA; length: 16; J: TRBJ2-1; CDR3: CASSKAEQPKYNEQFF; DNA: TGTGCCAGCAGCAAAGCAGAACAGCCCAAATACAATGAGCAGTTCTTC
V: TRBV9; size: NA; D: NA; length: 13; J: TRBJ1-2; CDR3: CASSARVADGYTF; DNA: TGTGCCAGCAGCGCCCGGGTGGCTGATGGCTACACCTTC
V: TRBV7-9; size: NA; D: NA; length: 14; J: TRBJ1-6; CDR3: CASSLSQGNSPLHF; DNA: TGTGCCAGCAGCTTGTCACAGGGTAATTCCCCCCTCCACTTT
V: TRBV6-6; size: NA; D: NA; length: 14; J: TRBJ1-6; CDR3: CASSATPYNSPLHF; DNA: TGTGCCAGCAGTGCGACACCGTATAATTCCCCCCTCCACTTT
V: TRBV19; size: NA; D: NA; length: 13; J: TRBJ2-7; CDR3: CASRRGGRYEQYF; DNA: TGTGCCAGTAGGAGGGGGGGCCGATACGAGCAGTACTTC
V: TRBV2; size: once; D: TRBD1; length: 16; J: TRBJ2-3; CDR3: CASAAIRGSSTDTQYF; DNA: TGTGCCAGCGCCGCTATCAGGGGGTCTAGCACAGATACGCAGTATTTT
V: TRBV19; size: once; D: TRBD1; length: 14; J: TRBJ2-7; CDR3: CASSDPGQVVEQYF; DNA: TGTGCCAGTAGCGACCCGGGACAGGTCGTCGAGCAGTACTTC
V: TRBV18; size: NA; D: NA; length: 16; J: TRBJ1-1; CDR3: CASSPVDKAMNTEAFF; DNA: TGTGCCAGCTCACCGGTGGACAAGGCTATGAACACTGAAGCTTTCTTT